This T cell receptor (beta chain) emerged from a study of blood T cell repertoires in COVID-19 (dated by TCRdb to the early 2020s). General notes on the study: Samples from collaborators originated in the United States, Italy and Spain and spanned both the acute and convalescent phases of COVID-19. Samples were obtained from the ongoing ImmuneRACE study (first 160 participants) and from about 1,300 subjects provided by 6 global collaborators. The repertoires were released in a freely available public database intended as a resource for research on the immune response to SARS-CoV-2. Where available, HLA class I and class II types were obtained from metadata supplied by the sample provider rather than from assay-based typing. The material from the prospective study consisted of cDNA or gDNA derived from T cells, B-cell-depleted T cells, or PBMCs. The dataset comprised deeply sampled blood TCRbeta repertoires from subjects exposed to, actively infected with, or recovered from COVID-19. The sample metadata nearly always contained a de-identified subject ID, COVID-19 status, age in years and sex.

The immunoSEQ Assay, a bias-controlled multiplex PCR, was used to amplify TCRbeta CDR3 regions from genomic DNA. Regarding the original processing steps: The number of nucleated cells in each sample was estimated by amplification of reference gene primers within the assay. To quantify the absolute abundance of each unique TCRbeta CDR3 rearrangement, sequence reads were collapsed and filtered. For each sample, productive Simpson clonality was calculated by taking the square root of Simpson's diversity index across productive rearrangements. This immuneACCESS table, as held by TCRdb, lists in-frame sequences with V and J called but not all clones. Of the missing ones, under half trace to an unresolved V gene in checked studies; the others have no known cause. For V, J and clone size, that table is used; D and trimming come from the DNA. The sample includes more than 250,000 clones, with more than 75% observed a single time. The ten largest clonotypes hold 1% of the sample.

The collaborating institutions used their own protocols to collect whole blood in K2EDTA tubes. Collaborator samples were shipped for TCRbeta analysis as frozen whole blood, isolated PBMCs, or DNA extracted from either sample type. CDR1 and CDR2 are read off the germline V gene as SGDLS and YYNGEE. Counted from cysteine to phenylalanine, this CDR3 has 15 amino acids. The CDR3 DNA has 45 bases and is translated from base 1. Trimming costs V 3 bases and J 0 bases, and their ends lie 7 bases apart. Broader findings and caveats from the paper: The quantity of clinical and demographic metadata differed by source and by participant and was supplied without curation.

A remark on this clone: Its binding antigen is unknown. Nothing much larger sits one base from this clone, and base qualities are not available.

The TCR was taken from a man between 50 and 59 years old with active or convalescent COVID-19. The sequencing input was peripheral blood. The rearranged segments are TRBV9 and TRBJ2-6, with the D gene not clear enough to name. The DNA is as follows: TGTGCCAGCAGCGGATCGGGCTCTGGGGCCAACGTCCTGACTTTC. This encodes CASSGSGSGANVLTF.